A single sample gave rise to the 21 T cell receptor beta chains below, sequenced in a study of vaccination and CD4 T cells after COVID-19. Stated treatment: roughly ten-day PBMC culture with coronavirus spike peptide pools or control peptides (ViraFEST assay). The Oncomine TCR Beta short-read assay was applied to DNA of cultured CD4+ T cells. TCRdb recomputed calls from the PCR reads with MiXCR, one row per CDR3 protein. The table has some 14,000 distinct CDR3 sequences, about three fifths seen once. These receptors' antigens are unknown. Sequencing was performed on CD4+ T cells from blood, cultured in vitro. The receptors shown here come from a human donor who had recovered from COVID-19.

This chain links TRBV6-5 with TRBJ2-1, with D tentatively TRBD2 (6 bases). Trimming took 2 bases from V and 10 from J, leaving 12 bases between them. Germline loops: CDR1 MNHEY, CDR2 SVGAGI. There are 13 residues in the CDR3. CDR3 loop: CASSYTEGGEQFF. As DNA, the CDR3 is TGTGCCAGCAGTTACACGGAGGGCGGAGAGCAGTTCTTC.

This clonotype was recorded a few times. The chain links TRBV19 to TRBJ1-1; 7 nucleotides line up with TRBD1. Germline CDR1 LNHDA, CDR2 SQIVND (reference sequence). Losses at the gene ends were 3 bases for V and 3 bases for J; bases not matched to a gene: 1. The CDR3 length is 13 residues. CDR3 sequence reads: CASSIDRDTEAFF. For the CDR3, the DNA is TGTGCCAGTAGTATTGACAGGGACACTGAAGCTTTCTTT.

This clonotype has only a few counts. DNA of the CDR3: TGTGCCAGCACCGAATCCAGTGGGGGGTCTGGAAACACCATATATTTT. Translated, it gives CASTESSGGSGNTIYF. V gene TRBV7-9 combines with J gene TRBJ1-3, with D perhaps matching TRBD1 (5 bases). From germline, CDR1 is SEHNR and CDR2 FQNEAQ (reference sequence). V lost 7 bases and J lost 1, with 17 bases in between. The CDR3 has 16 residues.

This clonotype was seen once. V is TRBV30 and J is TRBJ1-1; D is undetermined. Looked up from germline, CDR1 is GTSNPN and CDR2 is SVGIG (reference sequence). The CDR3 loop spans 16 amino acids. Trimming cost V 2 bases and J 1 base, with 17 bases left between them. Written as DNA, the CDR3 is TGTGCCTGGAGTACACGTGCCGTACGGGAGAACACTGAAGCTTTCTTT. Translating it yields CAWSTRAVRENTEAFF.

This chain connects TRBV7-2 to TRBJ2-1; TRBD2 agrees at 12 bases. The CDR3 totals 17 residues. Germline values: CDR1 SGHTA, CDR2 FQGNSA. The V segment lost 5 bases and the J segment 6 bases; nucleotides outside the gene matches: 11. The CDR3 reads CASSPPLAGGLGNEQFF. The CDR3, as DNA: TGTGCCAGCAGCCCCCCCCTAGCGGGAGGGCTCGGCAATGAGCAGTTCTTC.

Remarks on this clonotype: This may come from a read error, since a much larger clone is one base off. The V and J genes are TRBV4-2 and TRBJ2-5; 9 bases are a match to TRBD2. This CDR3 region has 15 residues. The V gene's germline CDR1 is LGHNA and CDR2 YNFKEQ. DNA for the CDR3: TGTGTCAGCAGCCGAAGACTAGCGGCACAAGAGACCCAGTACTTC. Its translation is CVSSRRLAAQETQYF.

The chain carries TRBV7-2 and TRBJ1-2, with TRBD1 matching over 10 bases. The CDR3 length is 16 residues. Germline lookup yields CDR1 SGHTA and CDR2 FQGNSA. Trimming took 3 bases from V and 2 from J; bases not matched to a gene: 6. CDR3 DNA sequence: TGTGCCAGCAGCTTCGGACAGGGGGTCTTCAACTATGGCTACACCTTC. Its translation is CASSFGQGVFNYGYTF.

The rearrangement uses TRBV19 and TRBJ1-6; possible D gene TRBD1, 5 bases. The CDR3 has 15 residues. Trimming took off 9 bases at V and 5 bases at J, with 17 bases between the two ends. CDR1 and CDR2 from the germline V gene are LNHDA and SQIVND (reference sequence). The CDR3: CASSLFQGNNSPLHF. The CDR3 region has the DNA TGTGCCAGCTCCCTCTTCCAGGGAAATAATTCACCCCTCCACTTT. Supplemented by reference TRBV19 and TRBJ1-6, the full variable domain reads DGGITQSPKYLFRKEGQNVTLSCEQNLNHDAMYWYRQDPGQGLRLIYYSQIVNDFQKGDIAEGYSVSREKKESFPLTVTSAQKNPTAFYLCASSLFQGNNSPLHFGNGTRLTVT.

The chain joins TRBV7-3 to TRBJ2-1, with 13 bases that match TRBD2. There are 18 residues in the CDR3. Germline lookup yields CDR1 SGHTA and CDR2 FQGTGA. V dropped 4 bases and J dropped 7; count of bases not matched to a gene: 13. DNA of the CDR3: TGTGCCAGCAGCTCCTCAAGGACTAGCGGGAGTACGATGAATGAGCAGTTCTTC. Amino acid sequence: CASSSSRTSGSTMNEQFF.

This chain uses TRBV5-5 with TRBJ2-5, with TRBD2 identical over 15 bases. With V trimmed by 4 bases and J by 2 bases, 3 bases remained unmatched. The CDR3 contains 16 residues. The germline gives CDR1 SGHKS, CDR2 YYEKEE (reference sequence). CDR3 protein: CASSGGLAGGQETQYF. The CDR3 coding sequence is TGTGCCAGCAGCGGGGGACTAGCGGGAGGACAAGAGACCCAGTACTTC.

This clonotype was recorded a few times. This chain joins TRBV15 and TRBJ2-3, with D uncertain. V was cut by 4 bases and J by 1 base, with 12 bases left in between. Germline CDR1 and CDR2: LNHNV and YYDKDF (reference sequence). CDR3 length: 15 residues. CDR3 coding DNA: TGTGCCACCAGCAAAAATGGGCAGGGCACAGATACGCAGTATTTT. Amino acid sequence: CATSKNGQGTDTQYF.

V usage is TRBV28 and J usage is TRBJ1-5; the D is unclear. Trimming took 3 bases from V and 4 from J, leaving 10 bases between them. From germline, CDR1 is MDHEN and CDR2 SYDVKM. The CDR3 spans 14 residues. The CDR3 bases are TGTGCCAGCAGTTTCGGCGGAACGAATCAGCCCCAGCATTTT. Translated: CASSFGGTNQPQHF.

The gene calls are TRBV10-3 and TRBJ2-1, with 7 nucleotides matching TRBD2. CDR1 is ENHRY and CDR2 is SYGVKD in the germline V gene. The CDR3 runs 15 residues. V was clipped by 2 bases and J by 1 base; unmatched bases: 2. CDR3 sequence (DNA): TGTGCCATCAGTGAGGGCGGGAGATCCTACAATGAGCAGTTCTTC. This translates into CAISEGGRSYNEQFF.

CDR3 in amino acids: CAWSVQNYGYTF. The CDR3 DNA reads TGTGCCTGGAGTGTACAGAACTATGGCTACACCTTC. The V gene is TRBV30, the J gene TRBJ1-2; no firm D call. Between the trimmed V and J ends, which lost 0 bases and 2 bases, there was a span of 4 bases. The CDR3 covers 12 residues. CDR1 is GTSNPN, CDR2 SVGIG, per germline (reference sequence).

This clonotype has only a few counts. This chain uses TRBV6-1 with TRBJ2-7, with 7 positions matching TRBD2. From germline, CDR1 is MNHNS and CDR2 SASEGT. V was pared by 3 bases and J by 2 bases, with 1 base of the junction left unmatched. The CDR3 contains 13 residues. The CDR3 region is CASSERETYEQYF. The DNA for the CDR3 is TGTGCCAGCAGTGAGCGGGAGACCTACGAGCAGTACTTC.

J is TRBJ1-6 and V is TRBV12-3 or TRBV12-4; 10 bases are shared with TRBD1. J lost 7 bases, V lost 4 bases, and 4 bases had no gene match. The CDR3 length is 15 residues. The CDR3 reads CASSWDRGENSPLHF. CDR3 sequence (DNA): TGTGCCAGCAGTTGGGACAGGGGCGAGAATTCACCCCTCCACTTT.

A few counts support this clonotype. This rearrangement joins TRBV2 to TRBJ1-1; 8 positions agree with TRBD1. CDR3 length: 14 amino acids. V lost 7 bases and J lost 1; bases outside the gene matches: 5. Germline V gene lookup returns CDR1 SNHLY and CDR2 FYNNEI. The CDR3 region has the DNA TGTGCCAGCATGGCCGGGACAGGGAACACTGAAGCTTTCTTT. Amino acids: CASMAGTGNTEAFF.

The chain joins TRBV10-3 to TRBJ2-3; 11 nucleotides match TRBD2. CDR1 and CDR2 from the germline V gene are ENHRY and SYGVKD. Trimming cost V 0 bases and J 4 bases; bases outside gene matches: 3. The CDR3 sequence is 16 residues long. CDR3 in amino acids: CAISESGTSGSDTQYF. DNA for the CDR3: TGTGCCATCAGTGAGTCCGGGACTAGCGGCTCAGATACGCAGTATTTT.

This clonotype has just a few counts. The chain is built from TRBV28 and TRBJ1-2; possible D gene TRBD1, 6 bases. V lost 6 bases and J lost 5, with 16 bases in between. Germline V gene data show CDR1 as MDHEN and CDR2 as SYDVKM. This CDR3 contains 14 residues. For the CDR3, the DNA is TGTGCCAGCAGCCAGACAGGAACCTCATATGGCTACACCTTC. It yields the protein CASSQTGTSYGYTF.

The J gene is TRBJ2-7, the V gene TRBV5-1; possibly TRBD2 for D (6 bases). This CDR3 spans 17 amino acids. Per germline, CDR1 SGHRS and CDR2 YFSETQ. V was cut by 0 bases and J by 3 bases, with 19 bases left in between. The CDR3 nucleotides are TGCGCCAGCAGCTTGGGACGAACTAGCACCCGGAACTACGAGCAGTACTTC. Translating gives CASSLGRTSTRNYEQYF.

CDR3 DNA sequence: TGTGCCAGCGGACTAGTTCACGCAGATACGCAGTATTTT. It encodes CASGLVHADTQYF. The V and J genes are TRBV6-1 and TRBJ2-3, with TRBD2 matching over 7 bases. This CDR3 has 13 residues. V was pared by 8 bases and J by 4 bases, with 6 bases of the junction left unmatched. Germline V gene lookup returns CDR1 MNHNS and CDR2 SASEGT.